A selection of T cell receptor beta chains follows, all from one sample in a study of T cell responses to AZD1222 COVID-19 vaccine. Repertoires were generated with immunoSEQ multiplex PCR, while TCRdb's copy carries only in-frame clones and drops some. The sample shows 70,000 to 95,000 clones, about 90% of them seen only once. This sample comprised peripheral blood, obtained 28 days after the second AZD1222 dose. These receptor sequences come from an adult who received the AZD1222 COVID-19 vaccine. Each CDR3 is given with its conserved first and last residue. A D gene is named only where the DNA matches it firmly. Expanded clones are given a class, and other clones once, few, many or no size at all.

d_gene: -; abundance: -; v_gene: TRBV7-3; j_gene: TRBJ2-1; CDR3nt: TGTGCCAGCAGCTCGGGTGGACTTTACAATGAGCAGTTCTTC; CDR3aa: CASSSGGLYNEQFF
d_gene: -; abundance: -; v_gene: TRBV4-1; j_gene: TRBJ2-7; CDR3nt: TGCGCCAGCAGCCAAAGGGACGGTTCCTACGAGCAGTACTTC; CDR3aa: CASSQRDGSYEQYF
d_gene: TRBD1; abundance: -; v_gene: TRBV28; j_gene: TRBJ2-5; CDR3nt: TGTGCCAGCAGTCCAGGGGGCATGGCGCAAGAGACCCAGTACTTC; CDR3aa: CASSPGGMAQETQYF
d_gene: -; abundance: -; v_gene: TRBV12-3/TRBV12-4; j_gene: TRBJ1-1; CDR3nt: TGTGCCAGCAGCCCGACGGATTGGGGAGCTTTCTTT; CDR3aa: CASSPTDWGAFF
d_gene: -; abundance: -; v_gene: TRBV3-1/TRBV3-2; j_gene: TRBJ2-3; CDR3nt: TGTGCCAGCAGCCAAGTTAAAGATACGCAGTATTTT; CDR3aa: CASSQVKDTQYF
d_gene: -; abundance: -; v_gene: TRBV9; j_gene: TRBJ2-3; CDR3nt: TGTGCCAGCAGCGTAGCCCAGGGGAACACAGATACGCAGTATTTT; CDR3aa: CASSVAQGNTDTQYF
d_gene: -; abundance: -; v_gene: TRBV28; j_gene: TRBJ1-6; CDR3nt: TGTGCCAGCGAGCTGGCGGTATTCAATTCACCCCTCCACTTT; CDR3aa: CASELAVFNSPLHF
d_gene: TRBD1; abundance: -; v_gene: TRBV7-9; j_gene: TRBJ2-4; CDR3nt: TGTGCCAGCAGCTTTTCGGACAGGAGGGCCAAAAACATTCAGTACTTC; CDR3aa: CASSFSDRRAKNIQYF
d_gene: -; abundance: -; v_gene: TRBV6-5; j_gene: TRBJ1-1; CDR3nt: TGTGCCACCGCCCCTTCCCAAAACACTGAAGCTTTCTTT; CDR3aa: CATAPSQNTEAFF
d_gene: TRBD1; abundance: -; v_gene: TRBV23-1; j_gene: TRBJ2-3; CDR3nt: TGCGCCAGCAGCCACCCGACAGGGGTCGCGGATACGCAGTATTTT; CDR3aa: CASSHPTGVADTQYF
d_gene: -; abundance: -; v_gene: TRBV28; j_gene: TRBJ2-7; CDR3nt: TGTGCCAGCAGTTTTAGTAGCGTACCCTCCTACGAGCAGTACTTC; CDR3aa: CASSFSSVPSYEQYF
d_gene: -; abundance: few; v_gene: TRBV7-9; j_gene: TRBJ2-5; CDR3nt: TGTGCCAGCAGCTTACAGGGTAGAGAGACCCAGTACTTC; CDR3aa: CASSLQGRETQYF
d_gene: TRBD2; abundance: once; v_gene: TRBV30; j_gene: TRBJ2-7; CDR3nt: TGTGCCTGGAACCTAGCGGGGGACTACGAGCAGTACTTC; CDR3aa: CAWNLAGDYEQYF
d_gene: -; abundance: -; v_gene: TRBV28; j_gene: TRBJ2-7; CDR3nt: TGTGCCAGCAGCGGCCATGTGAGGTTCGAGCAGTACTTC; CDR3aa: CASSGHVRFEQYF
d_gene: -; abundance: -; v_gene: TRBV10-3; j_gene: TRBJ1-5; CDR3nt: TGTGCCATCAGTGAGGAGGGGACGATTCAGCCCCAGCATTTT; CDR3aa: CAISEEGTIQPQHF